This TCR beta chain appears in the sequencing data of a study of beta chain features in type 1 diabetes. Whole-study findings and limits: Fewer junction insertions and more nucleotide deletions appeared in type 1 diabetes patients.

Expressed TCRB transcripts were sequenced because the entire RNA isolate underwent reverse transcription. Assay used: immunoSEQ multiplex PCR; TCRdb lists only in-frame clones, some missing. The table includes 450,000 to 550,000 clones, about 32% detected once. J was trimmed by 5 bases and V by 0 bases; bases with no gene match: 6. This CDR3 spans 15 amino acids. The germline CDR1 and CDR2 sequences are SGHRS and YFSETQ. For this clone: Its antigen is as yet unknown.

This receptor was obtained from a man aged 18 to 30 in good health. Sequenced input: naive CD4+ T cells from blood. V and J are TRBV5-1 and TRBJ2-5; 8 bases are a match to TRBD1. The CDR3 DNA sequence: TGCGCCAGCAGCTTGGGTCCAGGGGGCATGGAGACCCAGTACTTC. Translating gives CASSLGPGGMETQYF.